This T cell receptor (beta chain) was recovered during a study of cytomegalovirus exposure and HLA in healthy donors. Findings and limits, study-wide: Under in vitro conditions, three CMV-associated chains were confirmed as specific for CMV antigens. Indistinguishability led to the exclusion of some V segments, TRBV6-2 and TRBV6-3 included. A later examination showed that TCR association rates differed by HLA locus, with DRB1 most and HLA-C fewest. Another analysis was done later, and it associated 15,000 to 20,000 TCR beta sequences with HLA alleles at 0.05 false discovery rate.

Looked up from germline, CDR1 is MDHEN and CDR2 is SYDVKM. The CDR3 is made up of 10 amino acids. Trimming shortened V by 6 bases and J by 3 bases, and 3 bases separated the two germline ends. The PCR was carried out with 60 Vbeta primers and 13 Jbeta primers. Repertoires were generated with immunoSEQ multiplex PCR, while TCRdb's copy carries only in-frame clones and drops some. Of under 200,000 clones in the sample, around 81% were seen once. Concerning this clone itself: What it recognizes is unknown.

Sequencing was carried out using PBMCs. V gene TRBV28 combines with J gene TRBJ2-7; no definite D call. The TCR comes from a man aged 30-40 years in good health and CMV-seronegative. CDR3 loop: CASSNYEQYF. The CDR3 nucleotides are TGTGCCAGCAGCAACTACGAGCAGTACTTC. Variable domain in full (rest from reference TRBV28 and TRBJ2-7): DVKVTQSSRYLVKRTGEKVFLECVQDMDHENMFWYRQDPGLGLRLIYFSYDVKMKEKGDIPEGYSVSREKKERFSLILESASTNQTSMYLCASSNYEQYFGPGTRLTVT.